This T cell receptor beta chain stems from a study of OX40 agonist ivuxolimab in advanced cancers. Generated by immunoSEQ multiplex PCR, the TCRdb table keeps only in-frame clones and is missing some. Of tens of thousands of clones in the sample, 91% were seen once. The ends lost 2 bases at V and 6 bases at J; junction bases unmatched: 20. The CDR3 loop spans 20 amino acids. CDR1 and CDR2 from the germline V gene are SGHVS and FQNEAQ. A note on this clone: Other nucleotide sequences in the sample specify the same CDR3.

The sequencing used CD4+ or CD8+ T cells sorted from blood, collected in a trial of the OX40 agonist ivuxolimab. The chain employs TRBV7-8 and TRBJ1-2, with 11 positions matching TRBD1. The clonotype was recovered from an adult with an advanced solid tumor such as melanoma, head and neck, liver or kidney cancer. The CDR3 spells CASSLTITPGQGAMLDGYTF. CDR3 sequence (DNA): TGTGCCAGCAGCTTAACTATCACTCCAGGACAGGGGGCAATGTTAGATGGCTACACCTTC.